The sequence of this TCR beta chain was determined in a study of blood T cell repertoires in COVID-19 (dated by TCRdb to 2019 to 2021). A note on the overall study: Collaborator samples came from the United States, Italy and Spain and covered acute and convalescent phases of COVID-19. Sample metadata almost always included a de-identified subject ID, COVID-19 status, age in years and sex. The prospective study material was composed of cDNA or gDNA derived from T cells, B-cell-depleted T cells, or PBMCs. Where available, HLA class I and class II types were taken from metadata supplied by the sample provider and were not determined by assay-based typing. Subjects who had been exposed to COVID-19, were actively infected with it, or had recovered from it provided the deeply sampled blood TCRbeta repertoires that made up the dataset. The samples were drawn from the first 160 participants of the ongoing ImmuneRACE study and from under 1,500 subjects provided by 6 global collaborators. A freely available public database, intended as a resource for researchers studying the immune response to SARS-CoV-2, is where the repertoires were released.

Participants in the prospective study were enrolled through a virtual design, were aged roughly 18 to 100 years, and lived in fewer than 30 United States geographic areas. To assign participants to cohorts, the prospective study relied on clinical history that participants themselves reported in a screening survey and a study questionnaire. Each participant in the prospective study had whole blood, serum and a nasopharyngeal or oropharyngeal swab collected by mobile phlebotomists. Additional blood draws and questionnaires over an approximately two-month period could optionally be provided by prospective study participants. Before DNA extraction, blood samples from the prospective study were shipped at room temperature or frozen. This clone was found a few times. Which antigen it targets is not known. No base-level quality is on record; no much larger clone is a single base apart. TCRbeta CDR3 regions were amplified from genomic DNA by means of the immunoSEQ Assay, a bias-controlled multiplex PCR. The paper's data handling went like this. Within the assay, amplification of reference gene primers was used to estimate how many nucleated cells each sample contained. To quantify the absolute abundance of each unique TCRbeta CDR3 rearrangement, sequence reads were collapsed and filtered. For each sample, productive Simpson clonality was calculated by taking the square root of Simpson's diversity index across productive rearrangements. What TCRdb holds here is the immuneACCESS table cut down to in-frame rearrangements. Part of the clones is not present; checked against another copy, under half of the missing clones reflect an unresolved V gene, and the others are unexplained. D and trimming were read from the DNA, whereas the V and J calls and clone size are those reported in that table. This sample holds 150,000 to 200,000 clones; 65% to 90% were observed only once. Of the sample, less than 5.5% falls within the top ten clones.

General study outcomes and caveats: The amount of clinical and demographic metadata varied by source and participant and was provided uncurated.

CDR1 WNHNN and CDR2 SYGVQD are derived from the germline V gene (reference sequence). Unmatched junction bases come to 3, with V trimmed by 5 bases and J by 6 bases. The cysteine opens and the phenylalanine closes a CDR3 of 13 amino acids. Kept here is only the CDR3 DNA, which spans 39 bases and is read in frame from base 1. The sequence came from a woman between 55 and 75 years old with acute COVID-19. The sample consisted of PBMCs or T cells enriched from blood (not recorded which). The sequence joins TRBV10-1 to TRBJ2-3; a stretch of 9 junction bases matches TRBD1. The DNA sequence is given as TGCGCCAGCAGTCTGACAGGGGGGGATACGCAGTATTTT. Its translation reads: CASSLTGGDTQYF.